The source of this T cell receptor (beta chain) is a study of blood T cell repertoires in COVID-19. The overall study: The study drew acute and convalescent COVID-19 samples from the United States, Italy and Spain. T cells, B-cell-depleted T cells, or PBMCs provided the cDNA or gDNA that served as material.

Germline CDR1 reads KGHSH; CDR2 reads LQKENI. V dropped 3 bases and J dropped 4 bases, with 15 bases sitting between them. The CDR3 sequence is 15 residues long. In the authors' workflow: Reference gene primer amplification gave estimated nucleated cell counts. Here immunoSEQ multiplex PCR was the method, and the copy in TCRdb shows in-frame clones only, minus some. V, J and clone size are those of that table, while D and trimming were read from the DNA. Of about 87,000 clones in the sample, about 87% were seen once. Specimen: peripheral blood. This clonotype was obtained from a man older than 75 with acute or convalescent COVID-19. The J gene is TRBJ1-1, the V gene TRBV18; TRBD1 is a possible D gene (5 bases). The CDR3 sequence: CASSPPGNVGTEAFF. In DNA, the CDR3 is TGTGCCAGCTCACCCCCAGGGAATGTGGGCACTGAAGCTTTCTTT.